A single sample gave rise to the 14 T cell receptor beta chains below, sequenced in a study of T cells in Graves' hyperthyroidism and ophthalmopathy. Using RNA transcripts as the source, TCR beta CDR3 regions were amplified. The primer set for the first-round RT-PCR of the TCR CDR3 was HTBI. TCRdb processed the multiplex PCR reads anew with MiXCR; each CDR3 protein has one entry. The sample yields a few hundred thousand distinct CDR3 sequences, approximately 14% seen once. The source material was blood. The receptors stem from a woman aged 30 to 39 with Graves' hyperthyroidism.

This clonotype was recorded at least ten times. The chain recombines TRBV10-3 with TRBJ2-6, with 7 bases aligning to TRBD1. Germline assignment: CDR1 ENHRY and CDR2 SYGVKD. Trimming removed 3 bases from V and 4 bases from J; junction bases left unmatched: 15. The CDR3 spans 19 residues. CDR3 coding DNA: TGTGCCATCAGTGACCCGACAGGGATCCGTGAGGGAGGGGCCAACGTCCTGACTTTC. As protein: CAISDPTGIREGGANVLTF.

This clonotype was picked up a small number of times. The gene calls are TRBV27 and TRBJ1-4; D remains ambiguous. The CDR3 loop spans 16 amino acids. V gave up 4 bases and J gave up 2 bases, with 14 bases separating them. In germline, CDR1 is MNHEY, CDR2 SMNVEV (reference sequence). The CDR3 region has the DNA TGTGCCAGCAGTTCCGCAGGCTGGCTCACTAATGAAAAACTGTTTTTT. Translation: CASSSAGWLTNEKLFF.

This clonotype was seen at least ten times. CDR3 DNA: TGCGCCAGCAGTGAATCGTCGGTTGCAGATACGCAGTATTTT. Protein product: CASSESSVADTQYF. The V call is TRBV10-2, the J call TRBJ2-3; D is ambiguous. The V end was cut by 3 bases, the J end by 4 bases, with 11 bases between. This CDR3 has 14 amino acids. Per germline, CDR1 WSHSY and CDR2 SAAADI.

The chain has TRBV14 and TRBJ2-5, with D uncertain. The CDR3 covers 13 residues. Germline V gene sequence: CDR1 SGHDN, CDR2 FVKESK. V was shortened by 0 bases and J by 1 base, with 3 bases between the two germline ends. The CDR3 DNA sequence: TGTGCCAGCAGCCAAGATCTCCAAGAGACCCAGTACTTC. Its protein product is CASSQDLQETQYF.

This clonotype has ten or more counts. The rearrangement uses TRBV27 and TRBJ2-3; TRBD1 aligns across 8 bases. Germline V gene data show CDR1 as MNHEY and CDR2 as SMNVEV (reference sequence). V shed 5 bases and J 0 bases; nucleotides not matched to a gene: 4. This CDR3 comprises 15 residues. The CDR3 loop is CASSITGGSTDTQYF. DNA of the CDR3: TGTGCCAGCAGTATTACAGGGGGTAGCACAGATACGCAGTATTTT.

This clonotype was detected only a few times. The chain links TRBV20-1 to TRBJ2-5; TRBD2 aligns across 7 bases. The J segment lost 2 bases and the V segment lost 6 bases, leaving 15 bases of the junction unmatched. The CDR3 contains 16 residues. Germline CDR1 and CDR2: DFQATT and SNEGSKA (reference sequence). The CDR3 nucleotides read TGCAGTGCGCCAACCTCGACTGGCGGGAGACAAGAGACCCAGTACTTC. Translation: CSAPTSTGGRQETQYF.

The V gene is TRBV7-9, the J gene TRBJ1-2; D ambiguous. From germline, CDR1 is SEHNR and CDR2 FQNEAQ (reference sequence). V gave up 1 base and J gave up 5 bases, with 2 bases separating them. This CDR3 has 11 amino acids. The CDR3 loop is CASSLEYGYTF. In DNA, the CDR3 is TGTGCCAGCAGCTTAGAATATGGCTACACCTTC. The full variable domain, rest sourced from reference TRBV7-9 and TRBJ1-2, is DTGVSQNPRHKITKRGQNVTFRCDPISEHNRLYWYRQTLGQGPEFLTYFQNEAQLEKSRLLSDRFSAERPKGSFSTLEIQRTEQGDSAMYLCASSLEYGYTFGSGTRLTVV.

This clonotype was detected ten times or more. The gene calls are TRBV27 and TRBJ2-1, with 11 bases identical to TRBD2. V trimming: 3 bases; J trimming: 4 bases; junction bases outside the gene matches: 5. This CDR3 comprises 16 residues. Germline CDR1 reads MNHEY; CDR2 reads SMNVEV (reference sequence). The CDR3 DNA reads TGTGCCAGCAGTTTGTTCATAGCGGGAGGGTACAATGAGCAGTTCTTC. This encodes CASSLFIAGGYNEQFF.

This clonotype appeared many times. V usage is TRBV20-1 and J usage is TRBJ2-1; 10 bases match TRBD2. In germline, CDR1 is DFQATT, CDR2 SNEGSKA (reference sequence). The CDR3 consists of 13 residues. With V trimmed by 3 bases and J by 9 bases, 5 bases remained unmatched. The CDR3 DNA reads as TGCAGTGCTAGTTCTAGCGGGAGCGGTGAGCAGTTCTTC. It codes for CSASSSGSGEQFF.

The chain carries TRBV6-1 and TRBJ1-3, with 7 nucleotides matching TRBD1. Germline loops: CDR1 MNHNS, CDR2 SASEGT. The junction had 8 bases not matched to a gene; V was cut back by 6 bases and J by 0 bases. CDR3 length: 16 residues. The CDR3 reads CASSPRGASSGNTIYF. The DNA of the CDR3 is TGTGCCAGCAGCCCCAGGGGGGCGTCCTCTGGAAACACCATATATTTT.

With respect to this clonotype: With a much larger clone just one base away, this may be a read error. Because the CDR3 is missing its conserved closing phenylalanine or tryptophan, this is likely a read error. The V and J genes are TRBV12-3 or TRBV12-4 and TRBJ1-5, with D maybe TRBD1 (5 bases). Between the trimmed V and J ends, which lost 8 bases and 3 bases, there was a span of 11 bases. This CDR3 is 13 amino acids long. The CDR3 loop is CASGLQVNQPQHC. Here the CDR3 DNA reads TGTGCCAGCGGGTTACAGGTCAATCAGCCCCAGCATTGT.

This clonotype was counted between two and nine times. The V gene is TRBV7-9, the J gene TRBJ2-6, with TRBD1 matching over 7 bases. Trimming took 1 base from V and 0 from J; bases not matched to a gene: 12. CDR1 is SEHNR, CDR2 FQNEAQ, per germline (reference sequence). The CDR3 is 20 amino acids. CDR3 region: CASSLVAVQGRVSGANVLTF. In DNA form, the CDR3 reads TGTGCCAGCAGCTTAGTGGCGGTACAGGGGAGAGTCTCTGGGGCCAACGTCCTGACTTTC. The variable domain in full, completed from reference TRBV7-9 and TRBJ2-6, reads DTGVSQNPRHKITKRGQNVTFRCDPISEHNRLYWYRQTLGQGPEFLTYFQNEAQLEKSRLLSDRFSAERPKGSFSTLEIQRTEQGDSAMYLCASSLVAVQGRVSGANVLTFGAGSRLTVL.

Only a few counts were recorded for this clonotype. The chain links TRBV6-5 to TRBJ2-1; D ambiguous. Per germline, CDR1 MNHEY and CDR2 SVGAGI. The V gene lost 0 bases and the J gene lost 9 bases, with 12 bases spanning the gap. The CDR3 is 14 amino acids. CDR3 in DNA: TGTGCCAGCAGTTACTCGCGATTTGTTGGTGAGCAGTTCTTC. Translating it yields CASSYSRFVGEQFF.

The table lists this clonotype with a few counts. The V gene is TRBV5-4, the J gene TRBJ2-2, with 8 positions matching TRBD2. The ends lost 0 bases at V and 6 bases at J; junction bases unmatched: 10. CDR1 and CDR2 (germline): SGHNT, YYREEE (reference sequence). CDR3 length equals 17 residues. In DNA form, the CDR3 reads TGTGCCAGCAGCTTGGCAGGGTTGGCGGGAGGCGCCGGGGAGCTGTTTTTT. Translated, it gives CASSLAGLAGGAGELFF.